A selection of T cell receptor beta chains follows, all from one sample in a study of CD8 T cells in Susac syndrome. TCRdb passed the immunoSEQ multiplex PCR reads through MiXCR, listing each CDR3 protein once. This table holds some 200,000 distinct CDR3 sequences, approximately 95% found once. Sequencing was done on a sample of CD4+ T cells from PBMCs. These TCRs come from a human donor with Susac syndrome. Both conserved end residues are trimmed from each CDR3.

v_gene,j_gene,CDR3aa
TRBV29-1,TRBJ2-7,SVDRTGSSYEQY
TRBV6-1,TRBJ1-2,ASIPRPNYGYT
TRBV18,TRBJ1-1,ASSDRTEAF
TRBV4-3,TRBJ1-2,ASSQTGVGYT
TRBV29-1,TRBJ2-7,SIGTNTYEQY
TRBV2,TRBJ1-6,ASRGDRAEPLH
TRBV20-1,TRBJ2-3,SARGLAGDTDTQY
TRBV29-1,TRBJ2-1,SVIASGATNEQF
TRBV6-4,TRBJ2-3,ASSDSMEDTQY
TRBV27,TRBJ1-5,ASSLDWNQPQH
TRBV30,TRBJ1-5,AWDDRSQPQH
TRBV7-9,TRBJ1-2,ASSLAGSHGYT
TRBV14,TRBJ2-5,ASSLLAVQETQY
TRBV11-2,TRBJ1-2,ASSLDSWGYGYGYT
TRBV20-1,TRBJ2-3,SAITGTSGTDTQY
TRBV28,TRBJ2-2,ASSFGANTGELF
TRBV3-1,TRBJ1-6,ASSSTQGLSPLH
TRBV20-1,TRBJ1-5,SARQGDQPQH
TRBV5-1,TRBJ1-1,ATFEHPNTEAF
TRBV7-8,TRBJ1-5,ASSLERGIQPQH
TRBV4-3,TRBJ1-5,ASSQDVEQGGQPQH
TRBV30,TRBJ1-6,AWSVPWTGGNSPLH
TRBV20-1,TRBJ1-5,SASGYSNQPQH
TRBV12-3/TRBV12-4,TRBJ1-1,ASSLWSNTEAF
TRBV3-1,TRBJ1-2,ASSQVEGRGYT
TRBV20-1,TRBJ2-3,SARAASGGPGTDTQY
TRBV20-1,TRBJ2-5,SAPTAKETQY
TRBV20-1,TRBJ2-5,SARESGGTETQY
TRBV6-2/TRBV6-3,TRBJ2-5,ASSRRTYLQETQY
TRBV29-1,TRBJ1-1,SVVFGGLTEAF
TRBV6-5,TRBJ1-1,ASSSSIRQGSY
TRBV7-9,TRBJ2-3,ASSLVGGGASDTQY
TRBV30,TRBJ2-4,AWTTSGGAQEY
TRBV30,TRBJ2-5,AWKGRGYQETQY
TRBV15,TRBJ2-4,ATSRERGNIQY
TRBV27,TRBJ2-1,ASSVPGGEQF
TRBV6-2/TRBV6-3,TRBJ2-1,ASSYHGGTVYNEQF
TRBV20-1,TRBJ1-1,SALQGRAF
TRBV20-1,TRBJ1-1,SASEMGRHTEAF
TRBV20-1,TRBJ2-7,SAMRPGQGASEQY
TRBV7-7,TRBJ2-5,ASSLGGQETQY
TRBV29-1,TRBJ2-5,SGGSWGGQETQY
TRBV27,TRBJ2-7,ASSSWSSLYRTYEQY
TRBV20-1,TRBJ2-6,SALTSSGANVLT
TRBV7-2,TRBJ2-1,ASSLGLAYEQF
TRBV18,TRBJ2-2,ASSLDRPPNTGELF
TRBV11-1,TRBJ2-4,ASSAEMLGSKNIQY
TRBV7-2,TRBJ1-6,ASSLAGIRADNSPLH
TRBV19,TRBJ1-4,ASNSRATNEKLF
TRBV28,TRBJ1-2,ASTLGPGRSDGYT
TRBV27,TRBJ2-3,ASGPSGARYTQY
TRBV18,TRBJ1-4,ASSPGQGFIGEKLF
TRBV7-2,TRBJ2-1,ASSLARDNEQF
TRBV3-1,TRBJ2-5,ASSQDTEAQS